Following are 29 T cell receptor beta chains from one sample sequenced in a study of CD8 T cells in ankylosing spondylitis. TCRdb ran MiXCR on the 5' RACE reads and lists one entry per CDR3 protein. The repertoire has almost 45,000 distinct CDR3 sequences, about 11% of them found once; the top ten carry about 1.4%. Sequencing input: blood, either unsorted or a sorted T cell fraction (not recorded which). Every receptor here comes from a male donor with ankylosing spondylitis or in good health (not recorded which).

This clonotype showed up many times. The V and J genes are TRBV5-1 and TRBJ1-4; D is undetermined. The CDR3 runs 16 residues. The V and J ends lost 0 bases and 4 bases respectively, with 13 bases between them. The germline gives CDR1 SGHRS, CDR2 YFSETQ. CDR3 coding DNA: TGCGCCAGCAGCTTGGGGGATCTGGGAGTTAATGAAAAACTGTTTTTT. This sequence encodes CASSLGDLGVNEKLFF.

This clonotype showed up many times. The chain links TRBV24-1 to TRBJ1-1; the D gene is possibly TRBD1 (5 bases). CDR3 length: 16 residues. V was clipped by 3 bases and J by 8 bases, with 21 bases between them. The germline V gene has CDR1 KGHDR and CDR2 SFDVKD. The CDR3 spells CATSDTPFGPGREAFF. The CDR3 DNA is TGTGCCACCAGTGATACCCCCTTCGGTCCGGGGCGAGAAGCTTTCTTT.

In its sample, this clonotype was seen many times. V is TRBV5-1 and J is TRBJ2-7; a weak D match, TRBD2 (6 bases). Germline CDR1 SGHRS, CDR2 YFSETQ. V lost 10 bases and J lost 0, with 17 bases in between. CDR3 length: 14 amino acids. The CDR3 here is CASGERLGSYEQYF. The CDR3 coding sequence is TGCGCCTCGGGGGAACGGTTAGGCTCCTACGAGCAGTACTTC.

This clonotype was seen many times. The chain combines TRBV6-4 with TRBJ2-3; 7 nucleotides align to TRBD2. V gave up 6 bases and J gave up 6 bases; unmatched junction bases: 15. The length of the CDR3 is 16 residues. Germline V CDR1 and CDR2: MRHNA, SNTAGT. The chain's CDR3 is CASSADSSGPGDTQYF. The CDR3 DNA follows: TGTGCCAGCAGCGCGGATAGTAGCGGGCCGGGGGATACGCAGTATTTT.

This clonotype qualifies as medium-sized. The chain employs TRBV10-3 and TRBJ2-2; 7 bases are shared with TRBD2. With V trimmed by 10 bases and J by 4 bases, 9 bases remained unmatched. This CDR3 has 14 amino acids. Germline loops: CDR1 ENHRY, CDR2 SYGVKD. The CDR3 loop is CATTKTSSTGELFF. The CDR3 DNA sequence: TGTGCCACAACCAAGACTAGCTCCACCGGGGAGCTGTTTTTT.

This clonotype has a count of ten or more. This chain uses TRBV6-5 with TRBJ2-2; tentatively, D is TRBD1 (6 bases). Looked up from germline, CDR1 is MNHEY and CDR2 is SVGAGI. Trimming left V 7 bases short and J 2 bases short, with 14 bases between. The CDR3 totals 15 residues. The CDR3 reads CASIFGQRNTGELFF. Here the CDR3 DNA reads TGTGCCAGCATTTTCGGACAGCGTAACACCGGGGAGCTGTTTTTT.

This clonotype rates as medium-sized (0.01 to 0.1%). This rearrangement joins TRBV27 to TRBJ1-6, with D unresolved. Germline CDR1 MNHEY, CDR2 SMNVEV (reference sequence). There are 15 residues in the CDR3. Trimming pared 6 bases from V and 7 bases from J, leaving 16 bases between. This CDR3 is CASRARRELNSPLHF. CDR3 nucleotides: TGTGCCAGCAGGGCCCGGAGGGAGCTAAATTCACCCCTCCACTTT.

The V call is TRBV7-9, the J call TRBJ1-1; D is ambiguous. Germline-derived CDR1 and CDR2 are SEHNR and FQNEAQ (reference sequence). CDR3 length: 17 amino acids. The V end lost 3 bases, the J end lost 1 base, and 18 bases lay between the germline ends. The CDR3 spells CASSFSVPETQNTEAFF. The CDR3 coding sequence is TGTGCCAGCAGCTTTAGCGTTCCTGAGACACAGAACACTGAAGCTTTCTTT.

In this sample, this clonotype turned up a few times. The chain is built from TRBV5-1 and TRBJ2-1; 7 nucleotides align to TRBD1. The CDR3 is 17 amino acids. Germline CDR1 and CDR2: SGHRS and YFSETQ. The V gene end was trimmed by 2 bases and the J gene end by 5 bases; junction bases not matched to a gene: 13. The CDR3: CASSLVPRGQTNNEQFF. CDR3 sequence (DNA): TGCGCCAGCAGCTTAGTGCCAAGGGGACAGACGAACAATGAGCAGTTCTTC.

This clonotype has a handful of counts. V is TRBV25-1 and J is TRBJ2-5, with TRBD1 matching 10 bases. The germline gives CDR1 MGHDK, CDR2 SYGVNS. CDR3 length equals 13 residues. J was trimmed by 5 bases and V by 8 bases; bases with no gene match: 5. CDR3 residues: CASRQGAWETQYF. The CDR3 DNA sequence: TGTGCCAGCCGACAGGGGGCGTGGGAGACCCAGTACTTC.

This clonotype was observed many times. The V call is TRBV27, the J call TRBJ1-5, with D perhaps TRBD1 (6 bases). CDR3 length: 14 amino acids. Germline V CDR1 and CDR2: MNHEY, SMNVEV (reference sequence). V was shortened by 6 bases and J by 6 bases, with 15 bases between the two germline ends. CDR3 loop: CASRTQQGGQPQHF. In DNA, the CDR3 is TGTGCCAGCAGGACTCAACAGGGAGGTCAGCCCCAGCATTTT.

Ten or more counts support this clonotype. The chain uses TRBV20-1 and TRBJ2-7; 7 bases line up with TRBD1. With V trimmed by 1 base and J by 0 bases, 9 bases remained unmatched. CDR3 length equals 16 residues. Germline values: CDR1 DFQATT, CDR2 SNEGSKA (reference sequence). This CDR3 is CSARGGGDLSSYEQYF. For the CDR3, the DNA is TGCAGTGCTAGAGGAGGGGGCGACCTGTCCTCCTACGAGCAGTACTTC.

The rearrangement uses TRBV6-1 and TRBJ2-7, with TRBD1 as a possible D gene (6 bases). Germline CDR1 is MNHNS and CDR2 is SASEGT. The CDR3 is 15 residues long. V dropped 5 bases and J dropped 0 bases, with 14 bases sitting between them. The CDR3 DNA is TGTGCCAGCAGTACGGCACAGGGCCTCTCCTACGAGCAGTACTTC. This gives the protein CASSTAQGLSYEQYF.

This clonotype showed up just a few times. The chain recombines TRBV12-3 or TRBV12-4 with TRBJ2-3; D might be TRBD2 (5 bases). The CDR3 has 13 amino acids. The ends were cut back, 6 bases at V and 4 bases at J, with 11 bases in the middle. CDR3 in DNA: TGTGCCAGCAGCACTGCGGGTGCAGATACGCAGTATTTT. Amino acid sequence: CASSTAGADTQYF.

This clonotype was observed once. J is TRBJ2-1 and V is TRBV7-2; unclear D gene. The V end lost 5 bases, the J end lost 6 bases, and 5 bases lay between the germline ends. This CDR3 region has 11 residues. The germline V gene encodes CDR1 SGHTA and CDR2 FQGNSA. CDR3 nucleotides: TGTGCCAGCAGCGCCATCAATGAGCAGTTCTTC. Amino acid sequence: CASSAINEQFF. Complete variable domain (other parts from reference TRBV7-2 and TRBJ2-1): GAGVSQSPSNKVTEKGKDVELRCDPISGHTALYWYRQSLGQGLEFLIYFQGNSAPDKSGLPSDRFSAERTGGSVSTLTIQRTQQEDSAVYLCASSAINEQFFGPGTRLTVL.

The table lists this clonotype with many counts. The CDR3 nucleotides read TGCAGCGCGAGCGGACAGGGGAACACTGAAGCTTTCTTT. It translates to CSASGQGNTEAFF. This rearrangement joins TRBV29-1 to TRBJ1-1; TRBD1 aligns across 8 bases. Trimming at V came to 7 bases and at J to 1 base, leaving 5 bases not matched to a gene. CDR1 is SQVTM and CDR2 is ANQGSEA in the germline V gene. The CDR3 extends over 13 amino acids.

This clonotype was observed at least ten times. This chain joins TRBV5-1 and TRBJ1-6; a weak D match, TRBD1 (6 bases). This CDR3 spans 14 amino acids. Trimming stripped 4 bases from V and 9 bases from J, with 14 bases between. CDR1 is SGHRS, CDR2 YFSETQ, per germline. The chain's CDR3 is CASSLRGFGSPLHF. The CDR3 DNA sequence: TGCGCCAGCAGCCTCAGGGGATTTGGTTCACCCCTCCACTTT.

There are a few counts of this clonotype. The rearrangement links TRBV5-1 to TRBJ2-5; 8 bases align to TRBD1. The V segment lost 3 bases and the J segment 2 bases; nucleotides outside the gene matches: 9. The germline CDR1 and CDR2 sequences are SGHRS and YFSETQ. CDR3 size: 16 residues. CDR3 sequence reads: CASSSGQGEGQETQYF. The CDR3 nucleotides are TGCGCCAGCAGCTCCGGACAGGGAGAAGGTCAAGAGACCCAGTACTTC.

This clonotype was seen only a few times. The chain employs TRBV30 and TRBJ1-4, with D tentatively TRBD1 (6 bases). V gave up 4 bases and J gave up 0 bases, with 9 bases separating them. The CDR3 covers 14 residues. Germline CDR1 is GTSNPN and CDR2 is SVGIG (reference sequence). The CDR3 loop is CAWTGAATNEKLFF. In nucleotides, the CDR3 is TGTGCCTGGACGGGGGCCGCAACTAATGAAAAACTGTTTTTT.

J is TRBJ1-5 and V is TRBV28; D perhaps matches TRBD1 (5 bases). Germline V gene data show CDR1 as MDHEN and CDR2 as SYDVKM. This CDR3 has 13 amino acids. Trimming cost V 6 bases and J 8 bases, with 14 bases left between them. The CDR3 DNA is TGTGCCAGCAGGTGGGGGAGTGTGGAGCCCCAGCATTTT. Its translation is CASRWGSVEPQHF.

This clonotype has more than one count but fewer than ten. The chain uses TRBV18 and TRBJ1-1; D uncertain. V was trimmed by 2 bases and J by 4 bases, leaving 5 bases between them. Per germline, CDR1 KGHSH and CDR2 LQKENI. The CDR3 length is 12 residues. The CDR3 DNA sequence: TGTGCCAGCTCACCAACATCCACTGAAGCTTTCTTT. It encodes CASSPTSTEAFF.

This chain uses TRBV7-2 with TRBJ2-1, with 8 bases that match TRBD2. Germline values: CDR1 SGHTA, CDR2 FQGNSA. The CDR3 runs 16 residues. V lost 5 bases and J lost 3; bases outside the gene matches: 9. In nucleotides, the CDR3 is TGTGCCAGCAGCCCCCAAACTAGCGGTTTCTACAATGAGCAGTTCTTC. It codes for CASSPQTSGFYNEQFF.

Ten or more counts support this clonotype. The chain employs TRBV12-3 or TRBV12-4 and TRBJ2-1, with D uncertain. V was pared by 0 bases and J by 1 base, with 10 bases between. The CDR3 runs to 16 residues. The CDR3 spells CASSLAAGVSYNEQFF. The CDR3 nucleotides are TGTGCCAGCAGTTTAGCGGCTGGTGTATCCTACAATGAGCAGTTCTTC.

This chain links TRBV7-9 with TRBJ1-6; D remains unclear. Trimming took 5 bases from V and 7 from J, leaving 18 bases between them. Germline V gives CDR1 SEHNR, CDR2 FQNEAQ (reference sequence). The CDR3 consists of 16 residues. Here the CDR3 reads CASSPLVGSVNSPLHF. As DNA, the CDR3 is TGTGCCAGCAGCCCGCTAGTAGGGTCAGTGAATTCACCCCTCCACTTT.

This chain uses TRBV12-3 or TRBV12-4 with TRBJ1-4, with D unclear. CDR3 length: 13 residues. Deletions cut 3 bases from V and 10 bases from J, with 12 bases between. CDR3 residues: CASSFNRAGKLFF. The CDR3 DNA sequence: TGTGCCAGCAGTTTTAACCGGGCCGGAAAACTGTTTTTT.

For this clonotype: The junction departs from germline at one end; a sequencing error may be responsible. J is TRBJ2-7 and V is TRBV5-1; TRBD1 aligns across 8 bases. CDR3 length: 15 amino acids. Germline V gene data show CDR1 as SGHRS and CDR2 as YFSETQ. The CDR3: CAISPGRQGIYEQYF. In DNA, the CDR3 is TGCGCCATCAGCCCCGGTCGACAGGGGATTTACGAGCAGTACTTC. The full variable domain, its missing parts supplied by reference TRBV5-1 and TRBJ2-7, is KAGVTQTPRYLIKTRGQQVTLSCSPISGHRSVSWYQQTPGQGLQFLFEYFSETQRNKGNFPGRFSGRQFSNSRSEMNVSTLELGDSALYLCAISPGRQGIYEQYFGPGTRLTVT.

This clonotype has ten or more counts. The CDR3 DNA sequence: TGCGCCAGCAGCCCGGGGGGGCGCAATCAGCCCCAGCATTTT. Protein product: CASSPGGRNQPQHF. The chain has TRBV5-1 and TRBJ1-5, with D tentatively TRBD1 (6 bases). From germline, CDR1 is SGHRS and CDR2 YFSETQ. The CDR3 covers 14 residues. V gave up 4 bases and J gave up 2 bases, with 10 bases separating them. Full variable domain (outside the CDR3, taken from reference TRBV5-1 and TRBJ1-5): KAGVTQTPRYLIKTRGQQVTLSCSPISGHRSVSWYQQTPGQGLQFLFEYFSETQRNKGNFPGRFSGRQFSNSRSEMNVSTLELGDSALYLCASSPGGRNQPQHFGDGTRLSIL.

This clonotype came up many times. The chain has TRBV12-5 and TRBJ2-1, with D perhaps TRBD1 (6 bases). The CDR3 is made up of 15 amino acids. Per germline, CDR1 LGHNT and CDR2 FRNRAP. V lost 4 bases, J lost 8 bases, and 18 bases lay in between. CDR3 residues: CASGSVKGVKDEQFF. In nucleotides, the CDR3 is TGTGCTAGTGGTTCCGTCAAGGGGGTTAAGGATGAGCAGTTCTTC.

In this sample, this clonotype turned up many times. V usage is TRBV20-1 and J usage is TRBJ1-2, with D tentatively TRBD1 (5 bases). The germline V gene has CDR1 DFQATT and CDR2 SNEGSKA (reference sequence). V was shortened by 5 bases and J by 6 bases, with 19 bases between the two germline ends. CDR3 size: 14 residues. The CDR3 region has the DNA TGCAGTGCTCCCCCGTCCGGGGCGAGGGATGGCTACACCTTC. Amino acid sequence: CSAPPSGARDGYTF.